This TCR beta chain originates from a study of blood T cell repertoires in COVID-19. On the study more broadly: From the United States, Italy and Spain came samples of acute and convalescent COVID-19. Sample material is recorded as cDNA or gDNA derived from T cells, B-cell-depleted T cells, or PBMCs.

This clone occurred a few times. As handled by the study authors: Estimates of nucleated cell counts were drawn from the amplification of reference gene primers. The table came from immunoSEQ multiplex PCR; TCRdb's copy has only in-frame clones and leaves some out. V and J calls and clone size are copied from that table; D and trimming were computed from the DNA. The sample lists some 23,000 clones, 80% to 95% occurring once. Looked up from germline, CDR1 is ENHRY and CDR2 is SYGVKD. The CDR3 covers 13 residues. V gave up 3 bases and J gave up 7 bases; unmatched junction bases: 2. Material for sequencing was peripheral blood. V gene TRBV10-3 combines with J gene TRBJ1-4; 7 nucleotides align to TRBD1. The origin of this receptor is a human donor in a cohort sampled during active COVID-19. CDR3 residues: CAISDGTAEKLFF. The CDR3 DNA reads TGTGCCATCAGTGACGGGACAGCTGAAAAACTGTTTTTT.